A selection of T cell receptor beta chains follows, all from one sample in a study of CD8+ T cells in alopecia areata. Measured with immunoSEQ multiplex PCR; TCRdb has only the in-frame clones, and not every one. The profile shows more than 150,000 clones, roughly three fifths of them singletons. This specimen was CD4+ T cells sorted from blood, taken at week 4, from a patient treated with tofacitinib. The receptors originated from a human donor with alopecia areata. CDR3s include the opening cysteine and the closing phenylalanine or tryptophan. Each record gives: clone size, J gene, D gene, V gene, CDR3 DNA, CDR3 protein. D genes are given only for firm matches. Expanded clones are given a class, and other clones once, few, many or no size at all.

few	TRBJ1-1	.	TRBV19	TGTGCCAGTGGTAATCCGGGAACTGAAGCTTTCTTT	CASGNPGTEAFF
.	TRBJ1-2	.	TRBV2	TGTGCCAGAACCCCCGGACGGCTAAGATATGGCTACACCTTC	CARTPGRLRYGYTF
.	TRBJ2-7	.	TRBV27	TGTGCCAGCAGTCGGACCGGCTACGAGCAGTACTTC	CASSRTGYEQYF
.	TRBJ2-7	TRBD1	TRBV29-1	TGCAGCGTTGAAGTCCTGGGACAGGGAATAGAGCAGTACTTC	CSVEVLGQGIEQYF
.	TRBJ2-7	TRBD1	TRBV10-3	TGTGCCATCAGGCCCGGGACAGGGAACCACGAGCAGTACTTC	CAIRPGTGNHEQYF
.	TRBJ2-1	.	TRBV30	TGTGCCTGGAGTGTACTTCCCAATGAGCAGTTCTTC	CAWSVLPNEQFF
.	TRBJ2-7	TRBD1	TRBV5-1	TGCGCCAGCAGCCTGACGGGACAGGACTCCTACGAGCAGTACTTC	CASSLTGQDSYEQYF
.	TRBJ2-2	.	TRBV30	TGTGCCTTGATAGGGGGGACACTCAACACCGGGGAGCTGTTTTTT	CALIGGTLNTGELFF
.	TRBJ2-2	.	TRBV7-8	TGTGCCAGCAGCAGGGACCGGTGGTCCACCGGGGAGCTGTTTTTT	CASSRDRWSTGELFF
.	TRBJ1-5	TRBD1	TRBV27	TGTGCCAGCAGTAAGTCCGGACAGGGTGTCCAGCCCCAGCATTTT	CASSKSGQGVQPQHF
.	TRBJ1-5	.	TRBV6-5	TGTGCCAGCAGCCACCTCGGGAGGCAGCCCCAGCATTTT	CASSHLGRQPQHF
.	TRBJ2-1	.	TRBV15	TGTGCCACCAGGGCACACAATGAGCAGTTCTTC	CATRAHNEQFF
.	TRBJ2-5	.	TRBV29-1	TGCAGCGTCAGGGGAAAACTAACGGAGACCCAGTACTTC	CSVRGKLTETQYF
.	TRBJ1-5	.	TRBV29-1	TGCAGCGTTGGACTGTCTAGCAATCAGCCCCAGCATTTT	CSVGLSSNQPQHF
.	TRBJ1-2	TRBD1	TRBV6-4	TGTGCCAGCAGGCCCGACAGGGGCTATGGCTACACCTTC	CASRPDRGYGYTF
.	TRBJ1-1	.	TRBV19	TGTGCCAGTAGTTCCCAGGGAGACACTGAAGCTTTCTTT	CASSSQGDTEAFF
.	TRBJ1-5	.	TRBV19	TGTGCCAGTAGTCCCCGCGCGGGGGGGAGCAATCAGCCCCAGCATTTT	CASSPRAGGSNQPQHF
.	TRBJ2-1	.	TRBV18	TGTGCCAGCTCACCACTCTTTGGAAATGAGCAGTTCTTC	CASSPLFGNEQFF
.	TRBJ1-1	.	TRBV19	TGTGCCAGTAAGGGAGGAAACACTGAAGCTTTCTTT	CASKGGNTEAFF
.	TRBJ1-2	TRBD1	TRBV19	TGTGCCAGTATGGACAGGTCCTTGTCTGGCTACACCTTC	CASMDRSLSGYTF
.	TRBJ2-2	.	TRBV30	TGTGCCTGGAGTGTACTGGGGGACGGGGAGCTGTTTTTT	CAWSVLGDGELFF
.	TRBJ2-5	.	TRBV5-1	TGCGCCAGCAGCTGGAATACGGAGACCCAGTACTTC	CASSWNTETQYF
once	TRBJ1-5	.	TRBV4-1	TGCGCCAGCAGCCAAGGGGTTGCAGGGCCCAATCAGCCCCAGCATTTT	CASSQGVAGPNQPQHF
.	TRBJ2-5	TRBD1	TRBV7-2	TGTGCCAGCAGCGGAATTGGACAGGGACAAGAGACCCAGTACTTC	CASSGIGQGQETQYF
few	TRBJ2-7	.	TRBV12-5	TGTGCTAGTGGTTTCGGACAGCCCGTGCGAGAGCAGTACTTC	CASGFGQPVREQYF
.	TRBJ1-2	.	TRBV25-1	TGTGCCAGCAGTGACGGGACGCCTACAAGGGGTGGCTACACCTTC	CASSDGTPTRGGYTF
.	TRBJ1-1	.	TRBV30	TGTGCCTGGGCCTTACATGTTAACACTGAAGCTTTCTTT	CAWALHVNTEAFF
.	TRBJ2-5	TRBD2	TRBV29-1	TGCAGCGTCGCTCCGGGACTAGCTGAAGAGACCCAGTACTTC	CSVAPGLAEETQYF
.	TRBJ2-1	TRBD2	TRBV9	TGTGCCAGCAGCGAGGGACTAGCGGGAATTAATGAGCAGTTCTTC	CASSEGLAGINEQFF
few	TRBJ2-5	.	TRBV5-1	TGCGCCAGCAGCTTGGTGTCGACGGGCCAAGACACCCAGTACTTC	CASSLVSTGQDTQYF
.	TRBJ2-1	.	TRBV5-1	TGCGCCAGCAGCGACCCCTGGACTTGGTCCAATGAGCAGTTCTTC	CASSDPWTWSNEQFF
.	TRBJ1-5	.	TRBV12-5	TGTGCTAGTGGTCGAAACACAGGGAAAGGTCATCAGCCCCAGCATTTT	CASGRNTGKGHQPQHF
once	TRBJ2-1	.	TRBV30	TGTGCCTGGAGTCTGGGGGGTTTTGAGCAGTTCTTC	CAWSLGGFEQFF
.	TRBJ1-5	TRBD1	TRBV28	TGTGCCAGCAGTCTGGGGACAGGTTCCCGACAGCCCCAGCATTTT	CASSLGTGSRQPQHF
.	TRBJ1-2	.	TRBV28	TGTGCCAGCAGTGTGATCGGGAGGTATGGCTACACCTTC	CASSVIGRYGYTF
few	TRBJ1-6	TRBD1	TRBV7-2	TGTGCCAGCACCGCCGGGACAGGGGTATCACCCCTCCACTTT	CASTAGTGVSPLHF
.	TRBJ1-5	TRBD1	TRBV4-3	TGCGCCAGCAGCCGGTACAGGGGGTACAATCAGCCCCAGCATTTT	CASSRYRGYNQPQHF
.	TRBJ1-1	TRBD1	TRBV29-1	TGCAGCGTTGATCGGGACAGAAACACTGAAGCTTTCTTT	CSVDRDRNTEAFF
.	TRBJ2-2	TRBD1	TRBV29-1	TGCAGCGTGACAGGGCGGTATTCAACCGGGGAGCTGTTTTTT	CSVTGRYSTGELFF
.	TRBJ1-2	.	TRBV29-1	TGCAGCGGCCTGGGGGGATCCAACTATGGCTACACCTTC	CSGLGGSNYGYTF
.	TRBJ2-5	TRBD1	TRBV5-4	TGTGCCAGCAGCTCCACAGGGGGGGAGACCCAGTACTTC	CASSSTGGETQYF
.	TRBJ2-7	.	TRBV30	TGTGCCTGGAGCCCCAGGGAAATAGAGCAGTACTTC	CAWSPREIEQYF
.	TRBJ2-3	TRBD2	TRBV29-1	TGCAGCGTTGAAGGGGCTAGCGGGGGGTTCGCAGATACGCAGTATTTT	CSVEGASGGFADTQYF
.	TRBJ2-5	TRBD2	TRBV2	TGTGCCAGCAGCTGGACTAGCGGGTACTCGGGGACCCAGTACTTC	CASSWTSGYSGTQYF
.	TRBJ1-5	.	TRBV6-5	TGTGCCAGCAGTTCCATTTATAATCAGCCCCAGCATTTT	CASSSIYNQPQHF
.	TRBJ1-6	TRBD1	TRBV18	TGTGCCAGCTCACCAGTCGGGACAGGTGGATATAATTCACCCCTCCACTTT	CASSPVGTGGYNSPLHF
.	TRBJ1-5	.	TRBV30	TGTGCCTGGAGTTGGGTAAATAGCAATCAGCCCCAGCATTTT	CAWSWVNSNQPQHF
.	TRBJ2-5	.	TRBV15	TGTGCCACCAGCAGAGAACGTATAGGAAGGGTTGGAGAGACCCAGTACTTC	CATSRERIGRVGETQYF
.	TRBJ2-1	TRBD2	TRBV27	TGTGCCAGCAGTTTAGAGCGGGGGGGATACAATGAGCAGTTCTTC	CASSLERGGYNEQFF
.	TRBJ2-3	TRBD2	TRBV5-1	TGCGCCAGCAGCTTGCCGGGACTAGGTCGCCCAGATACGCAGTATTTT	CASSLPGLGRPDTQYF